This TCR beta chain was sequenced for a study of CD8+CD57+ T cells in acquired aplastic anemia. Looking at the study overall: Sorted cells (CD4+ and CD8+) yielded DNA amounts that averaged around 3.5 ug.

CDR3 and TCR beta VDJ profiling relied on genomic DNA as the template. TCRdb reanalysed the reads using MiXCR and keeps one entry per CDR3 protein. The sample consists of approximately 220,000 distinct CDR3 sequences, about half of them appearing once. After removal of 4 bases from V and 0 bases from J, the junction contained 11 bases not matched to a gene. Germline assignment: CDR1 MGHDK and CDR2 SYGVNS. This CDR3 region has 19 residues. Previously, flow cytometry had revealed CD8+CD57+ cell expansion in the patients chosen for sequencing. Each patient carried a diagnosis of severe acquired aplastic anemia. Study results and caveats: Patients and controls were found to share fewer than 35 CD8+ CDR3 sequences.

For this clonotype: What it binds is unknown.

The clonotype comes from a human donor with aplastic anemia. The source material was sorted CD4+, CD8+, or CD8+CD57+ T cells (not recorded which) from PBMCs. The chain carries TRBV25-1 and TRBJ2-4; 11 positions agree with TRBD1. The CDR3 loop is CASSGPVGQGGLAKNIQYF. The DNA for the CDR3 is TGTGCCAGCAGTGGACCTGTGGGACAGGGGGGACTAGCCAAAAACATTCAGTACTTC.